The rows below give T cell receptor beta chains drawn from one sample of a study of T cells in Graves' hyperthyroidism and ophthalmopathy. One entry per CDR3 protein results from TCRdb running MiXCR on the multiplex PCR reads. Among around 500,000 distinct CDR3 sequences listed, less than 15% were seen once. The sample comprised blood. The receptors stem from a woman between 35 and 50 years old with Graves' hyperthyroidism. Each CDR3 is given with its conserved first and last residue. A D gene is named only where the DNA matches it firmly. The size of a clone is reported for some rows only, either as once, few or many, or as a class for expanded clones.

>NA|many|TRBV6-1|TRBJ2-5
CASSGQRTGQETQYF
TGTGCCAGCAGTGGACAGCGCACGGGACAAGAGACCCAGTACTTC
>TRBD2|many|TRBV28|TRBJ2-3
CASSLWGTSGSTDTQYF
TGTGCCAGCAGTTTATGGGGGACTAGCGGAAGCACAGATACGCAGTATTTT
>TRBD2|many|TRBV20-1|TRBJ2-7
CSAIVTSGSYEQYF
TGCAGTGCTATAGTAACTAGCGGATCCTACGAGCAGTACTTC
>NA|many|TRBV7-3|TRBJ2-7
CASSLRVTRQGKAYEQYF
TGTGCCAGCAGCTTAAGGGTTACGCGGCAGGGTAAAGCCTACGAGCAGTACTTC
>NA|many|TRBV3-1|TRBJ1-1
CASTLAGAGSTEAFF
TGTGCCAGCACCCTCGCCGGGGCGGGGTCCACTGAAGCTTTCTTT
>TRBD1|NA|TRBV28|TRBJ2-7
CASRSTQGAPYEQYF
TGTGCCAGCAGATCAACTCAGGGGGCACCCTACGAGCAGTACTTC
>TRBD1|few|TRBV7-7|TRBJ2-5
CASALGQGDEETQYF
TGTGCTAGCGCTCTGGGGCAGGGGGATGAGGAGACCCAGTACTTC
>NA|many|TRBV11-2|TRBJ2-5
CASSLQGVMETQYF
TGTGCCAGCAGCTTACAGGGAGTTATGGAGACCCAGTACTTC
>TRBD1|few|TRBV10-3|TRBJ2-5
CAISGRDRGRETQYF
TGTGCCATCAGTGGAAGGGACAGGGGGAGAGAGACCCAGTACTTC
>NA|NA|TRBV9|TRBJ2-2
CASSGQATLANTGELFF
TGTGCCAGCAGCGGACAGGCGACACTAGCTAACACCGGGGAGCTGTTTTTT
>NA|many|TRBV7-2|TRBJ2-7
CASSSEGGEQYF
TGTGCCAGCAGCTCGGAAGGGGGCGAGCAGTACTTC
>TRBD1|many|TRBV6-5|TRBJ1-2
CASSYSTGGDYGYTF
TGTGCCAGCAGTTACTCTACAGGGGGGGACTATGGCTACACCTTC
>NA|many|TRBV5-1|TRBJ1-2
CASSLEVYTYGYTF
TGCGCCAGCAGCTTGGAGGTTTATACTTATGGCTACACCTTC
>NA|many|TRBV12-3/TRBV12-4|TRBJ1-1
CASRQGVSEAFF
TGTGCCAGCAGGCAGGGAGTTAGTGAAGCTTTCTTT
>TRBD1|many|TRBV28|TRBJ1-6
CASSSGQGGKNSPLHF
TGTGCCAGCAGTTCCGGACAGGGGGGAAAGAATTCACCCCTCCACTTT
>TRBD2|few|TRBV7-9|TRBJ2-7
CASSHSSGRSYEQYF
TGTGCCAGCAGCCATTCTAGCGGGAGATCCTACGAGCAGTACTTC
>TRBD2|few|TRBV10-3|TRBJ2-1
CAISALAGNNEQFF
TGTGCCATCAGTGCGCTAGCGGGAAACAATGAGCAGTTCTTC
>NA|few|TRBV28|TRBJ1-6
CASSPSKVTDSPLHF
TGTGCCAGCAGTCCGTCGAAGGTGACGGATTCACCCCTCCACTTT
>TRBD2|many|TRBV27|TRBJ2-7
CASSSSSGTYEQYF
TGTGCCAGCAGTTCATCTAGCGGGACTTACGAGCAGTACTTC
>TRBD2|NA|TRBV6-1|TRBJ2-7
CASSGPSSGSYTYEQYF
TGTGCCAGCAGTGGTCCTTCTAGCGGGAGTTACACCTACGAGCAGTACTTC
>NA|few|TRBV18|TRBJ2-2
CASSLKGAVNTGELFF
TGTGCCAGCTCTCTCAAGGGAGCGGTGAACACCGGGGAGCTGTTTTTT
>TRBD2|few|TRBV11-3|TRBJ2-1
CASSRATSGRIEQFF
TGTGCCAGCAGCCGAGCTACTAGCGGGAGGATTGAGCAGTTCTTC
>TRBD2|many|TRBV27|TRBJ2-7
CASSTAGPYEQYF
TGTGCCAGTAGTACAGCGGGACCTTACGAGCAGTACTTC
>TRBD1|many|TRBV3-1|TRBJ1-2
CASSQLGTDYGYTF
TGTGCCAGCAGCCAATTAGGGACAGACTATGGCTACACCTTC
>NA|NA|TRBV7-9|TRBJ1-5
CASSLGAGIAMNQPQHF
TGTGCCAGCAGCTTAGGAGCAGGGATTGCTATGAATCAGCCCCAGCATTTT